This is a list of T cell receptor beta chains from one sample in a study of tissue T cells after allogeneic stem cell transplantation. Profiling relied on immunoSEQ multiplex PCR, and the TCRdb table lists in-frame clones only, not all of them. The sample contains 25,000 to 35,000 clones, 85% of which appear only once. Specimen: blood, collected before transplantation. The source of these receptors is a woman aged 18 to 55 who later had graft-versus-host disease after an allogeneic stem cell transplant. CDR3s leave out the opening cysteine and the closing phenylalanine or tryptophan. The order of the fields is V gene, clone size, J gene, CDR3 protein. Expanded clones are given a class, and other clones once, few, many or no size at all.

v_call: TRBV5-1; clone_size: -; j_call: TRBJ2-1; cdr3_aa: ASSLADPNNEQF
v_call: TRBV7-2; clone_size: -; j_call: TRBJ2-1; cdr3_aa: ASSLVPLTPSYNEQF
v_call: TRBV7-2; clone_size: -; j_call: TRBJ2-4; cdr3_aa: ASSSENIQY
v_call: TRBV5-4; clone_size: once; j_call: TRBJ2-2; cdr3_aa: ASSRGGLQGTGELF
v_call: TRBV6-1; clone_size: -; j_call: TRBJ1-5; cdr3_aa: ASSEALLSRTGPNQPQH
v_call: TRBV14; clone_size: -; j_call: TRBJ2-7; cdr3_aa: ASSQLTSGFPYEQY
v_call: TRBV5-4; clone_size: -; j_call: TRBJ1-2; cdr3_aa: ASSPVDRVNYGYT
v_call: TRBV11-3; clone_size: -; j_call: TRBJ2-1; cdr3_aa: ASSLEPSSGTYNEQF
v_call: TRBV4-1; clone_size: few; j_call: TRBJ1-2; cdr3_aa: ASSQALGGYGYT
v_call: TRBV6-5; clone_size: -; j_call: TRBJ1-2; cdr3_aa: ASRGQSGYT
v_call: TRBV18; clone_size: -; j_call: TRBJ1-1; cdr3_aa: ASSPKPGTGNTEAF
v_call: TRBV24-1; clone_size: -; j_call: TRBJ1-3; cdr3_aa: ATSEGGLGDTIY
v_call: TRBV7-9; clone_size: -; j_call: TRBJ2-7; cdr3_aa: ASSVRGFYEQY
v_call: TRBV11-2; clone_size: -; j_call: TRBJ1-6; cdr3_aa: ASSLRTGNNSPLH
v_call: TRBV7-9; clone_size: -; j_call: TRBJ2-5; cdr3_aa: ASSLAFGELETQY
v_call: TRBV18; clone_size: -; j_call: TRBJ2-3; cdr3_aa: ASSPEDTQY
v_call: TRBV12-3/TRBV12-4; clone_size: -; j_call: TRBJ1-1; cdr3_aa: ASSLMDTEAF
v_call: TRBV27; clone_size: -; j_call: TRBJ2-7; cdr3_aa: ASSWARGAYEQY
v_call: TRBV19; clone_size: -; j_call: TRBJ1-2; cdr3_aa: ASSFRQGHGYT
v_call: TRBV5-1; clone_size: -; j_call: TRBJ2-7; cdr3_aa: ASSNGVRDRVYEQY
v_call: TRBV18; clone_size: -; j_call: TRBJ1-1; cdr3_aa: ASSPLQGPTEAF
v_call: TRBV5-4; clone_size: -; j_call: TRBJ1-4; cdr3_aa: ASSLGLGRKGTNEKLF
v_call: TRBV5-4; clone_size: -; j_call: TRBJ2-7; cdr3_aa: ASSLASGARYEQY
v_call: TRBV6-5; clone_size: once; j_call: TRBJ1-1; cdr3_aa: ASSSLQQGGTEAF
v_call: TRBV5-1; clone_size: few; j_call: TRBJ1-2; cdr3_aa: ASSLDRTGYT
v_call: TRBV3-1/TRBV3-2; clone_size: -; j_call: TRBJ2-5; cdr3_aa: ASSPHQRGQIQETQY
v_call: TRBV6-5; clone_size: -; j_call: TRBJ2-1; cdr3_aa: ASSYERDNEQF
v_call: TRBV7-2; clone_size: -; j_call: TRBJ1-2; cdr3_aa: ASSLTGSGSYGYT
v_call: TRBV4-1; clone_size: -; j_call: TRBJ1-2; cdr3_aa: ASSQGRQGAVNT
v_call: TRBV19; clone_size: -; j_call: TRBJ1-1; cdr3_aa: ASSISRLNTEAF
v_call: TRBV30; clone_size: -; j_call: TRBJ1-1; cdr3_aa: AWSALINTEAF
v_call: TRBV3-1/TRBV3-2; clone_size: -; j_call: TRBJ2-1; cdr3_aa: ASRLAGINEQF
v_call: TRBV2; clone_size: -; j_call: TRBJ2-3; cdr3_aa: ASSIGSDTQY
v_call: TRBV4-3; clone_size: few; j_call: TRBJ2-1; cdr3_aa: ASSQDHRGTNRYNEQF
v_call: TRBV15; clone_size: -; j_call: TRBJ2-7; cdr3_aa: ATSTGTTYEQY
v_call: TRBV5-4; clone_size: -; j_call: TRBJ1-2; cdr3_aa: ASSFYRVQGASNYGYT
v_call: TRBV4-3; clone_size: once; j_call: TRBJ1-1; cdr3_aa: ASSQRLTGGTEAF
v_call: TRBV24-1; clone_size: once; j_call: TRBJ1-2; cdr3_aa: ATRQTETYGYT
v_call: TRBV5-1; clone_size: -; j_call: TRBJ2-3; cdr3_aa: ASNPSQGGIDTQY
v_call: TRBV24-1; clone_size: once; j_call: TRBJ1-2; cdr3_aa: ATSVGGPNYGYT
v_call: TRBV6-6; clone_size: -; j_call: TRBJ2-2; cdr3_aa: ASTRASGELF
v_call: TRBV7-9; clone_size: -; j_call: TRBJ2-7; cdr3_aa: ASSRDMIFSYEQY
v_call: TRBV18; clone_size: -; j_call: TRBJ2-2; cdr3_aa: ASSPWDVRNTGELF
v_call: TRBV15; clone_size: -; j_call: TRBJ2-2; cdr3_aa: ATGTSGSTGELF
v_call: TRBV6-5; clone_size: -; j_call: TRBJ2-7; cdr3_aa: ASTSKGGAYEQY
v_call: TRBV13; clone_size: -; j_call: TRBJ1-1; cdr3_aa: ASSWRPGQGTNTEAF
v_call: TRBV5-1; clone_size: -; j_call: TRBJ1-1; cdr3_aa: ASSLTGNTEAF
v_call: TRBV2; clone_size: -; j_call: TRBJ1-2; cdr3_aa: ASRQGNYGYT
v_call: TRBV7-2; clone_size: -; j_call: TRBJ2-3; cdr3_aa: ASSGTLASTQY
v_call: TRBV7-9; clone_size: -; j_call: TRBJ1-6; cdr3_aa: ASSDRRFGNSPLH
v_call: TRBV30; clone_size: -; j_call: TRBJ2-2; cdr3_aa: AWTGRDFGNTGELF
v_call: TRBV5-4; clone_size: -; j_call: TRBJ2-7; cdr3_aa: ASSLAGQAYEQY
v_call: TRBV7-2; clone_size: -; j_call: TRBJ1-2; cdr3_aa: ASSFVSGQDYGYT
v_call: TRBV5-1; clone_size: -; j_call: TRBJ2-1; cdr3_aa: ASSLADGGYNEQF
v_call: TRBV27; clone_size: once; j_call: TRBJ1-1; cdr3_aa: ASSSTGGNTEAF
v_call: TRBV4-2; clone_size: -; j_call: TRBJ2-7; cdr3_aa: ASSQGRNEQY
v_call: TRBV21-1; clone_size: -; j_call: TRBJ2-7; cdr3_aa: ASSKGLASGIPLHEQY
v_call: TRBV6-5; clone_size: -; j_call: TRBJ2-7; cdr3_aa: ASSYSIASSYEQY
v_call: TRBV7-3; clone_size: -; j_call: TRBJ1-1; cdr3_aa: ASSFLWDTEAF
v_call: TRBV10-2; clone_size: -; j_call: TRBJ2-5; cdr3_aa: ASSFPGTTIGETQY